The rows below give T cell receptor beta chains drawn from one sample of a study of T cell clonotyping in hematopoietic cell transplantation. The method was immunoSEQ multiplex PCR; TCRdb's version includes in-frame clones alone and lacks a portion of them. Among more than 65,000 clones listed, about 94% were seen once. The sequenced material came from peripheral blood mononuclear cells. The receptor set was obtained from a man aged 45-65 years in good health. Some clones in this sample may be carry-over from other donors' samples. The conserved cysteine and the conserved F or W are not part of the CDR3 here.

TRBJ1-5 | TRBV7-2 | ASTLRPGDGQPQH
TRBJ2-7 | TRBV27 | ASSPSSGSIYEQY
TRBJ1-4 | TRBV2 | ASRDLDRGYEKLF
TRBJ1-1 | TRBV20-1 | SARVGTEAF
TRBJ1-1 | TRBV6-1 | ASLTGGWNTEAF
TRBJ2-1 | TRBV29-1 | SVERQGFNEQF
TRBJ2-7 | TRBV11-2 | ASSLDRTSTYYEQY
TRBJ2-3 | TRBV5-5 | ASSGQVGWRTDTQY
TRBJ2-7 | TRBV2 | ASKAVVSYEQY
TRBJ2-7 | TRBV27 | ASAGSDHYEQY
TRBJ2-7 | TRBV7-9 | ASSLTGQAYEQY
TRBJ2-2 | TRBV9 | ASSVGGKNTGELF
TRBJ1-6 | TRBV5-1 | ASSPTGLASPLH
TRBJ1-2 | TRBV2 | ASSDGENYGYT
TRBJ2-1 | TRBV9 | ASSPWTSGNNEQF
TRBJ2-5 | TRBV27 | ASSRASWETQY
TRBJ2-1 | TRBV6-5 | ASKGRRNEQF
TRBJ1-1 | TRBV2 | AFERTGKTEAF